Listed below are T cell receptor beta chains from one sample, sequenced in a study of identical twins. TCRdb reprocessed the 5' RACE reads via MiXCR and lists one record per CDR3 protein. This table holds hundreds of thousands of distinct CDR3 sequences, 15% to 20% found once. The data were also submitted as part of a second study, on T cells expressing NK-cell markers.

The sequenced material came from PBMCs. These receptors all come from a woman aged 18-29 years in good health. The CDR3 runs from the conserved cysteine through the conserved F or W. The D gene is left open where the match is weak. Clone size appears in some rows only: once, few, many, or a class for an expanded clone.

abundance: many
j_gene: TRBJ2-5
v_gene: TRBV7-2
d_gene: -
CDR3aa: CASSLRGAETQYF
CDR3nt: TGTGCCAGCAGTTTAAGGGGGGCGGAGACCCAGTACTTC

abundance: -
j_gene: TRBJ1-2
v_gene: TRBV10-3
d_gene: -
CDR3aa: CAMEGGLGYGYTF
CDR3nt: TGCGCCATGGAAGGGGGGCTCGGCTATGGCTACACCTTC

abundance: -
j_gene: TRBJ2-3
v_gene: TRBV3-1
d_gene: -
CDR3aa: CASSQASTDTQYF
CDR3nt: TGTGCCAGCAGCCAAGCAAGCACAGATACGCAGTATTTT

abundance: many
j_gene: TRBJ2-1
v_gene: TRBV10-1
d_gene: TRBD2
CDR3aa: CASSEAREGEQFF
CDR3nt: TGCGCCAGCAGTGAGGCTCGGGAGGGGGAGCAGTTCTTC

abundance: few
j_gene: TRBJ2-5
v_gene: TRBV12-3/TRBV12-4
d_gene: -
CDR3aa: CASSLRLARETQYF
CDR3nt: TGTGCCAGCAGTTTACGGCTAGCACGTGAGACCCAGTACTTC

abundance: -
j_gene: TRBJ2-1
v_gene: TRBV6-1
d_gene: TRBD2
CDR3aa: CASREGTSGDYNEQFF
CDR3nt: TGTGCCAGCAGGGAGGGGACTAGCGGGGATTACAATGAGCAGTTCTTC

abundance: few
j_gene: TRBJ2-7
v_gene: TRBV11-2
d_gene: -
CDR3aa: CASSLDQGRTYEQYF
CDR3nt: TGTGCCAGCAGCTTAGACCAGGGTAGGACCTACGAGCAGTACTTC

abundance: -
j_gene: TRBJ2-2
v_gene: TRBV6-1
d_gene: -
CDR3aa: CASSARESNTGELFF
CDR3nt: TGTGCCAGCAGTGCGCGAGAGTCGAACACCGGGGAGCTGTTTTTT

abundance: few
j_gene: TRBJ2-7
v_gene: TRBV7-2
d_gene: -
CDR3aa: CASSKAVFREYEQYF
CDR3nt: TGTGCCAGCAGCAAAGCGGTCTTTCGGGAGTACGAGCAGTACTTC

abundance: -
j_gene: TRBJ1-1
v_gene: TRBV7-2
d_gene: TRBD1
CDR3aa: CASSLGQGREAFF
CDR3nt: TGTGCCAGCAGCTTAGGACAGGGACGTGAAGCTTTCTTT

abundance: -
j_gene: TRBJ2-3
v_gene: TRBV5-1
d_gene: -
CDR3aa: CASSPNAASTDTQYF
CDR3nt: TGCGCCAGCAGTCCCAATGCGGCAAGCACAGATACGCAGTATTTT

abundance: few
j_gene: TRBJ2-1
v_gene: TRBV12-3/TRBV12-4
d_gene: -
CDR3aa: CASSNPGDNEQFF
CDR3nt: TGTGCCAGCAGCAACCCCGGGGACAATGAGCAGTTCTTC

abundance: few
j_gene: TRBJ2-5
v_gene: TRBV12-3/TRBV12-4
d_gene: -
CDR3aa: CASRGRVNWETQYF
CDR3nt: TGTGCCAGCAGGGGTCGGGTGAATTGGGAGACCCAGTACTTC

abundance: few
j_gene: TRBJ1-6
v_gene: TRBV12-3/TRBV12-4
d_gene: -
CDR3aa: CASTTRGGNSPLHF
CDR3nt: TGTGCCAGCACTACGCGAGGGGGGAATTCACCCCTCCACTTT

abundance: few
j_gene: TRBJ2-1
v_gene: TRBV20-1
d_gene: -
CDR3aa: CSARVPGGAREQFF
CDR3nt: TGCAGTGCTAGAGTGCCAGGGGGGGCGCGTGAGCAGTTCTTC

abundance: -
j_gene: TRBJ2-7
v_gene: TRBV7-9
d_gene: -
CDR3aa: CASSFSRTGSYEQYF
CDR3nt: TGTGCCAGCAGCTTCAGTCGAACAGGGTCCTACGAGCAGTACTTC

abundance: -
j_gene: TRBJ1-2
v_gene: TRBV7-9
d_gene: -
CDR3aa: CASRVSGEEGYTF
CDR3nt: TGTGCCAGCAGGGTTTCAGGGGAGGAAGGCTACACCTTC

abundance: few
j_gene: TRBJ2-1
v_gene: TRBV20-1
d_gene: -
CDR3aa: CSALPGTSNEQFF
CDR3nt: TGCAGTGCCTTGCCCGGGACTTCAAATGAGCAGTTCTTC

abundance: few
j_gene: TRBJ2-7
v_gene: TRBV2
d_gene: -
CDR3aa: CASSVGDASYEQYF
CDR3nt: TGTGCCAGCAGTGTTGGGGACGCCAGCTACGAGCAGTACTTC

abundance: -
j_gene: TRBJ2-3
v_gene: TRBV29-1
d_gene: -
CDR3aa: CSVEAGRGADTQYF
CDR3nt: TGCAGCGTTGAGGCAGGTCGGGGCGCAGATACGCAGTATTTT

abundance: -
j_gene: TRBJ2-7
v_gene: TRBV2
d_gene: -
CDR3aa: CASSEALFGGYEQYF
CDR3nt: TGTGCCAGCAGTGAAGCCTTATTCGGGGGTTACGAGCAGTACTTC

abundance: few
j_gene: TRBJ1-1
v_gene: TRBV9
d_gene: -
CDR3aa: CASSGNGVAEAFF
CDR3nt: TGTGCCAGCAGCGGAAATGGGGTGGCTGAAGCTTTCTTT

abundance: -
j_gene: TRBJ2-1
v_gene: TRBV9
d_gene: TRBD2
CDR3aa: CASSVASGPYNEQFF
CDR3nt: TGTGCCAGCAGCGTAGCTAGCGGACCCTACAATGAGCAGTTCTTC

abundance: -
j_gene: TRBJ2-2
v_gene: TRBV9
d_gene: -
CDR3aa: CASSVEYRAHLGELFF
CDR3nt: TGTGCCAGCAGCGTAGAATATAGGGCTCATCTCGGGGAGCTGTTTTTT

abundance: -
j_gene: TRBJ2-2
v_gene: TRBV12-3/TRBV12-4
d_gene: -
CDR3aa: CASRRAVNTGELFF
CDR3nt: TGTGCCAGCAGGCGTGCAGTTAACACCGGGGAGCTGTTTTTT

abundance: few
j_gene: TRBJ2-1
v_gene: TRBV12-3/TRBV12-4
d_gene: TRBD2
CDR3aa: CASSFIRGRGGHEQFF
CDR3nt: TGTGCCAGCAGTTTTATTCGGGGGCGGGGGGGGCATGAGCAGTTCTTC

abundance: -
j_gene: TRBJ2-1
v_gene: TRBV2
d_gene: -
CDR3aa: CASSVLGEVYNEQFF
CDR3nt: TGTGCCAGCAGTGTTTTGGGGGAAGTTTACAATGAGCAGTTCTTC

abundance: -
j_gene: TRBJ2-1
v_gene: TRBV20-1
d_gene: -
CDR3aa: CSAFTAGPPYNEQFF
CDR3nt: TGCAGTGCTTTCACAGCGGGCCCACCCTACAATGAGCAGTTCTTC

abundance: once
j_gene: TRBJ2-5
v_gene: TRBV15
d_gene: -
CDR3aa: CATSRDYRVGETQYF
CDR3nt: TGTGCCACCAGCAGAGATTACAGGGTCGGAGAGACCCAGTACTTC

abundance: -
j_gene: TRBJ1-4
v_gene: TRBV28
d_gene: -
CDR3aa: CASSQDNNGKKLFF
CDR3nt: TGTGCCAGCAGCCAAGACAATAATGGCAAAAAACTGTTTTTT

abundance: -
j_gene: TRBJ2-6
v_gene: TRBV4-3
d_gene: -
CDR3aa: CASSPPKSGTKTSGANVLTF
CDR3nt: TGCGCCAGCAGCCCTCCAAAGAGCGGGACAAAAACTTCTGGGGCCAACGTCCTGACTTTC

abundance: -
j_gene: TRBJ2-2
v_gene: TRBV7-9
d_gene: -
CDR3aa: CASAPLLGELFF
CDR3nt: TGTGCCAGCGCTCCCCTTCTCGGGGAGCTGTTTTTT

abundance: many
j_gene: TRBJ2-3
v_gene: TRBV6-5
d_gene: TRBD2
CDR3aa: CASSYGTGGLGDTQYF
CDR3nt: TGTGCCAGCAGTTACGGGACGGGGGGGCTAGGGGATACGCAGTATTTT

abundance: -
j_gene: TRBJ2-1
v_gene: TRBV15
d_gene: -
CDR3aa: CATSLHRRGHNEQFF
CDR3nt: TGTGCCACCAGCTTGCACCGGAGGGGCCACAATGAGCAGTTCTTC

abundance: few
j_gene: TRBJ1-6
v_gene: TRBV10-3
d_gene: -
CDR3aa: CAISGQNNSPLHF
CDR3nt: TGTGCCATCAGTGGACAGAATAATTCACCCCTCCACTTT